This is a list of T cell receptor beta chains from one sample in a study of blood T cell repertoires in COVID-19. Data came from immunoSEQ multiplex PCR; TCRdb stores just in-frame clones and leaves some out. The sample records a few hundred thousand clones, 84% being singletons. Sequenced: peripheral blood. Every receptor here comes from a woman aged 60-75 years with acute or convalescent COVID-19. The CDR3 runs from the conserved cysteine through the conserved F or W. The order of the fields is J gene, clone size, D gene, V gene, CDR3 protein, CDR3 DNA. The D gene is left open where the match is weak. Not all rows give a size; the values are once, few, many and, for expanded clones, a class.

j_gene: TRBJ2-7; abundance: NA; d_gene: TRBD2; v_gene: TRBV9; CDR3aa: CASSVAGGPYEQYF; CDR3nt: TGTGCCAGCAGCGTCGCGGGGGGCCCCTACGAGCAGTACTTC
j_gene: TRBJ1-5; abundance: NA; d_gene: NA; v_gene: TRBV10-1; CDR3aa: CASSESGGYQPQHF; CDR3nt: TGCGCCAGCAGTGAGTCGGGGGGTTATCAGCCCCAGCATTTT
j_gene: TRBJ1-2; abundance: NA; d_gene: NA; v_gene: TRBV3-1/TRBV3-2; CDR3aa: CASSQGAVNYGYTF; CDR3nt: TGTGCCAGCAGCCAGGGGGCTGTGAACTATGGCTACACCTTC
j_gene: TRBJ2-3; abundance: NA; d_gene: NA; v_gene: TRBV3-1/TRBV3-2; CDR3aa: CASSPGNTQYF; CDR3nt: TGTGCCAGCAGCCCAGGAAATACGCAGTATTTT
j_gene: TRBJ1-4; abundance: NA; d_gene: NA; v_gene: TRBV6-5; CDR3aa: CASSISGSDDEKLFF; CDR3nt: TGTGCCAGCAGTATCTCCGGGAGCGATGATGAAAAACTGTTTTTT
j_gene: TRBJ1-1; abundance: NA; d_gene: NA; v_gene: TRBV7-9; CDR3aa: CASSLAGGKGGTEAFF; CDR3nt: TGTGCCAGCAGCTTAGCGGGCGGAAAGGGGGGGACTGAAGCTTTCTTT
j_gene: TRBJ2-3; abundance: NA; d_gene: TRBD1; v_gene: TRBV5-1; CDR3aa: CASSVYRGATDTQYF; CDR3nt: TGCGCCAGCAGCGTTTACAGGGGAGCCACAGATACGCAGTATTTT
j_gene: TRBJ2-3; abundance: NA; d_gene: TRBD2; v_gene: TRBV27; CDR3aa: CASSSGLAGDSDTQYF; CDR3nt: TGTGCCAGCAGTTCGGGACTAGCGGGGGATTCAGATACGCAGTATTTT
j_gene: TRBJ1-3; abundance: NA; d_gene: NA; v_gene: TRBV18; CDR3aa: CASSPPHKGRGSGNTIYF; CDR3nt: TGTGCCAGCTCACCCCCCCATAAAGGGAGAGGTTCTGGAAACACCATATATTTT
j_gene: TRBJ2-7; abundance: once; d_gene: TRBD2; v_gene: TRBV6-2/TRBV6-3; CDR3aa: CASSRGVVEQYF; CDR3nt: TGTGCCAGCAGTCGGGGGGTGGTCGAGCAGTACTTC
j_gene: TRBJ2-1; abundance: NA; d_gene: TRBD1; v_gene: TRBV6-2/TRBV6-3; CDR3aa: CASSRTGGYNEQFF; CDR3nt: TGTGCCAGCAGTCGGACAGGGGGCTACAATGAGCAGTTCTTC
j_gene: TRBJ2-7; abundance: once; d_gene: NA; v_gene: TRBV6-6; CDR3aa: CASEDSTYEQYF; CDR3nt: TGTGCCAGTGAGGACAGCACCTACGAGCAGTACTTC
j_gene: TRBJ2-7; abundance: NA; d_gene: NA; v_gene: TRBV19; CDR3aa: CASSLRMRGYEQYF; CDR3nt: TGTGCCAGTAGCCTCCGGATGCGGGGTTACGAGCAGTACTTC
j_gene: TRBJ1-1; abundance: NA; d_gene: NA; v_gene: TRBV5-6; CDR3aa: CASTFMNTEAFF; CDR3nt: TGTGCCAGCACCTTCATGAACACTGAAGCTTTCTTT
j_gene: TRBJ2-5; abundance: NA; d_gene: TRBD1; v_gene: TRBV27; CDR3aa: CASKTLGTGRETQYF; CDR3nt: TGTGCCAGCAAAACACTGGGGACAGGGCGTGAGACCCAGTACTTC
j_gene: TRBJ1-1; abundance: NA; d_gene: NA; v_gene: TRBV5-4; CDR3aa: CASSLEYRVNTEAFF; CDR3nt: TGTGCCAGCAGCTTGGAGTACAGGGTGAACACTGAAGCTTTCTTT
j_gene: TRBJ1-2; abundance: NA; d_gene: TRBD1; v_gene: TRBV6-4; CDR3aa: CASIQHRGQGYGYTF; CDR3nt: TGTGCCAGCATTCAACACCGGGGACAGGGCTATGGCTACACCTTC
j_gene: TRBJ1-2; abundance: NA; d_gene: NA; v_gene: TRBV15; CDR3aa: CATSRLTGDYGYTF; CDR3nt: TGTGCCACCAGCCGACTCACGGGAGACTATGGCTACACCTTC
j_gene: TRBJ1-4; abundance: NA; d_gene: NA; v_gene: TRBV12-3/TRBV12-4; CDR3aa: CASRGAGEKLFF; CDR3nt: TGTGCCAGCCGGGGGGCGGGGGAAAAACTGTTTTTT
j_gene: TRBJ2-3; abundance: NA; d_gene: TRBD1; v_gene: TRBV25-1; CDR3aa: CASSDHRGNTDTQYF; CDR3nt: TGTGCCAGCAGTGACCACAGGGGGAACACAGATACGCAGTATTTT
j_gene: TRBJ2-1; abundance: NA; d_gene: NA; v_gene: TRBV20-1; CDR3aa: CSASPGNSYNEQFF; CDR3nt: TGCAGTGCTAGTCCGGGAAACTCCTACAATGAGCAGTTCTTC
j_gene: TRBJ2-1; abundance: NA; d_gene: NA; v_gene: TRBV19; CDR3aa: CASSMDSPLYDEQFF; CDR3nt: TGTGCCAGTAGTATGGACAGCCCGCTTTACGATGAGCAGTTCTTC
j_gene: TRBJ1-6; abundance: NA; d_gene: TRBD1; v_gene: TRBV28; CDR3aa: CASSLDRGDSPLHF; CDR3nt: TGTGCCAGCAGCCTCGACAGGGGAGATTCACCCCTCCACTTT
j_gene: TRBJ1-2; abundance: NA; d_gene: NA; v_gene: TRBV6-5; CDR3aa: CASSYSYRDYGYTF; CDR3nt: TGTGCCAGCAGTTACTCGTACAGGGATTATGGCTACACCTTC
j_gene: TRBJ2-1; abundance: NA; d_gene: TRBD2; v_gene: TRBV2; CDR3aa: CASSDWAGGPNEQFF; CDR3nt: TGTGCCAGCAGTGATTGGGCGGGGGGGCCTAATGAGCAGTTCTTC
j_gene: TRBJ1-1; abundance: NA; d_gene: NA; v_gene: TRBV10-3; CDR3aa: CAISESVPRNTEAFF; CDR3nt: TGTGCCATCAGTGAGTCGGTCCCCAGGAACACTGAAGCTTTCTTT
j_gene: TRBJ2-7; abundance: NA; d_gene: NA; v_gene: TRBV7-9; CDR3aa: CASSFNPPGVLSSYEQYF; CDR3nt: TGTGCCAGCAGCTTTAACCCCCCCGGGGTACTATCGTCCTACGAGCAGTACTTC
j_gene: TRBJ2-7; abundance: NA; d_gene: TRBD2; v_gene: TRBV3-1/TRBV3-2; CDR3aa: CASSPSGGPSVQYF; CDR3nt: TGTGCCAGCAGCCCTAGCGGGGGGCCCAGTGTGCAGTACTTC
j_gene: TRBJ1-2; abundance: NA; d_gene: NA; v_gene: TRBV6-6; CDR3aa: CASSYSRRPYGYTF; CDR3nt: TGTGCCAGCAGTTACTCGAGGCGGCCCTATGGCTACACCTTC
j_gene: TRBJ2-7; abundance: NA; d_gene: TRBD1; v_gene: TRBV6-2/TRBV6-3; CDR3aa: CASSYYGQGATYEQYF; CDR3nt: TGTGCCAGCAGTTACTACGGACAGGGGGCTACCTACGAGCAGTACTTC
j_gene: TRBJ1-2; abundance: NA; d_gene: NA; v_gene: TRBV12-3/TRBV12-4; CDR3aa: CASSTGPGYGYTF; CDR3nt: TGTGCCAGCAGTACAGGGCCTGGATATGGCTACACCTTC
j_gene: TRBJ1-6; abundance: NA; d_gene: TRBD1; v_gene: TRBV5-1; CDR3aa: CASSRETGVGSSPLHF; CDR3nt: TGCGCCAGCAGCCGCGAGACAGGGGTGGGTAGTTCACCCCTCCACTTT
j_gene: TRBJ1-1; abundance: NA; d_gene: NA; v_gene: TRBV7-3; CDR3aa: CASSLDTNTEAFF; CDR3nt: TGTGCCAGCAGCCTCGACACGAACACTGAAGCTTTCTTT
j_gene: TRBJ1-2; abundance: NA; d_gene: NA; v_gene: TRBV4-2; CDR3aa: CASSQSDLNYGYTF; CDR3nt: TGTGCCAGCAGCCAAAGCGACCTAAACTATGGCTACACCTTC
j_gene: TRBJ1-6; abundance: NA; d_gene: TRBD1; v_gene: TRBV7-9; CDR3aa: CASSPTGESPLHF; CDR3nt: TGTGCCAGCAGCCCGACAGGGGAATCACCCCTCCACTTT
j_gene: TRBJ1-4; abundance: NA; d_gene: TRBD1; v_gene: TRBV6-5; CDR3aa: CASSYSTGEEKLFF; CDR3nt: TGTGCCAGCAGTTACTCGACAGGGGAGGAAAAACTGTTTTTT
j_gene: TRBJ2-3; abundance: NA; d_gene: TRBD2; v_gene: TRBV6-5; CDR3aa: CASSYSGGGHDTQYF; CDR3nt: TGTGCCAGCAGTTACTCCGGGGGGGGGCACGATACGCAGTATTTT
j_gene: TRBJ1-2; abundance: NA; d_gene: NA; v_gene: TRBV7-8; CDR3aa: CASSLDPRGATF; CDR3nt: TGTGCCAGCAGCTTAGATCCGAGAGGAGCCACCTTC
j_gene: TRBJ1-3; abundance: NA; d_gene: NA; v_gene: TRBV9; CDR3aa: CASMAHPYRAGNTIYF; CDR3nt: TGTGCCAGCATGGCCCACCCATACAGGGCTGGAAACACCATATATTTT
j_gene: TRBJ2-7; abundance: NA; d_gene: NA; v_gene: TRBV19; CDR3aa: CASSKNTGGTSYEQYF; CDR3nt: TGTGCCAGTAGTAAAAACACAGGTGGTACGTCCTACGAGCAGTACTTC
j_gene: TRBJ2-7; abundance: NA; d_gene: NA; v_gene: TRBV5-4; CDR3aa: CASSLQTAYYEQYF; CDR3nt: TGTGCCAGCAGCTTACAGACAGCCTACTACGAGCAGTACTTC
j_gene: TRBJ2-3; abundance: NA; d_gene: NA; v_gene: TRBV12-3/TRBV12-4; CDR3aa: CASSLPRKPQYF; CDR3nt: TGTGCCAGCAGTCTGCCGCGGAAACCGCAGTATTTT
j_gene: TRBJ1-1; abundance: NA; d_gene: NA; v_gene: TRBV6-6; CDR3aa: CASSYRGDTEAFF; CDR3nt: TGTGCCAGCAGTTACAGGGGTGACACTGAAGCTTTCTTT
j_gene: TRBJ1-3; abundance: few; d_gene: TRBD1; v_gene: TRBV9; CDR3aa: CASSETGGLSFSGNTIYF; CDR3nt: TGTGCCAGCAGCGAGACAGGGGGGCTATCCTTCTCTGGAAACACCATATATTTT
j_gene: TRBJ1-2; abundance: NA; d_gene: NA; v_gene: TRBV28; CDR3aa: CASTAPTPINYGYTF; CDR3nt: TGTGCCAGCACCGCCCCCACGCCTATAAACTATGGCTACACCTTC
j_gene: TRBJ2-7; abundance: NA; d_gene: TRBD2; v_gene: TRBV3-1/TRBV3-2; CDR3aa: CASSQRGVSYEQYF; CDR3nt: TGTGCCAGCAGCCAGCGGGGGGTTTCCTACGAGCAGTACTTC
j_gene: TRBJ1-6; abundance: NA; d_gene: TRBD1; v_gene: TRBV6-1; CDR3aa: CASSDQGQGSNSPLHF; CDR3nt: TGTGCCAGCAGTGACCAGGGACAGGGGAGCAATTCACCCCTCCACTTT
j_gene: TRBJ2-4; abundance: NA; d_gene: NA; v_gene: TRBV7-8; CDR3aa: CASSLELRPPLGIQYF; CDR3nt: TGTGCCAGCAGCTTAGAGTTGCGGCCACCCCTGGGCATTCAGTACTTC
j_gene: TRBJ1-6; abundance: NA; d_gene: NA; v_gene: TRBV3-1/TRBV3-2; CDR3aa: CASSQGGSSYNSPLHF; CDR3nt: TGTGCCAGCAGCCAGGGGGGAAGCTCCTATAATTCACCCCTCCACTTT
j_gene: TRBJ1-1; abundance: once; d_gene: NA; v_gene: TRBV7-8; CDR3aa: CASSSYRFPMNTEAFF; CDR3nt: TGTGCCAGCAGCTCATACAGGTTTCCCATGAACACTGAAGCTTTCTTT
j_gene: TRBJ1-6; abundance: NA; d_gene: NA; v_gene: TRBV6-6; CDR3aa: CASSRQVQSPLHF; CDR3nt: TGTGCCAGCAGTCGACAGGTCCAGTCACCCCTCCACTTT
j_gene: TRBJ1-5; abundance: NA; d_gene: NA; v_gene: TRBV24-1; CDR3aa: CATSQTENQPQHF; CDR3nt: TGTGCCACCAGTCAGACAGAGAATCAGCCCCAGCATTTT
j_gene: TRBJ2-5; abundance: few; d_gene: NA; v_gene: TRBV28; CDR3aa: CASSPRGAPGGETQYF; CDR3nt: TGTGCCAGCAGTCCCCGGGGGGCTCCCGGGGGAGAGACCCAGTACTTC